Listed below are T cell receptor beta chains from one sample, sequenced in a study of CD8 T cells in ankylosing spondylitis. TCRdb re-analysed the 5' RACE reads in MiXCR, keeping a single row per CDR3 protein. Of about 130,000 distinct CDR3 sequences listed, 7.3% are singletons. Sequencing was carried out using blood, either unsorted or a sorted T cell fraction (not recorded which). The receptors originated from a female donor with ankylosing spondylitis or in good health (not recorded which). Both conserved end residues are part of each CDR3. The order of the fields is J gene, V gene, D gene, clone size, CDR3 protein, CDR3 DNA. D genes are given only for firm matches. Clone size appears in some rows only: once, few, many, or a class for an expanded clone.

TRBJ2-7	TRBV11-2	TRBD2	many	CASRMPGLAKSEQYF	TGTGCCAGCAGGATGCCGGGACTAGCAAAGAGCGAGCAGTACTTC
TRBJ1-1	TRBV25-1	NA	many	CASSEPGMNTEAFF	TGTGCCAGCAGTGAACCGGGGATGAACACTGAAGCTTTCTTT
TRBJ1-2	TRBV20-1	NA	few	CSATGAGWNYGYTF	TGCAGTGCTACGGGCGCAGGATGGAATTACGGCTACACCTTC
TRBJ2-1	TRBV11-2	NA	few	CASSPPRSPRNEQFF	TGTGCCAGCAGCCCCCCGCGGTCCCCACGGAATGAGCAGTTCTTC
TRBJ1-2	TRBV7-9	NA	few	CASSPPLEDYGYTF	TGTGCCAGCAGCCCCCCATTAGAGGACTATGGCTACACCTTC
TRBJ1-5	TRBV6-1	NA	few	CASSEGLGGNQPQHF	TGTGCCAGCAGCGAAGGCCTGGGAGGCAATCAGCCCCAGCATTTT
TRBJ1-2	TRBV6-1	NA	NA	CASSAFGGRSYGYTF	TGTGCCAGCAGTGCCTTTGGGGGCAGATCTTATGGCTACACCTTC
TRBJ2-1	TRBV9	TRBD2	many	CASSEGTSGGGRLGEQFF	TGTGCCAGCAGCGAAGGGACTAGCGGGGGGGGCCGATTGGGGGAGCAGTTCTTC
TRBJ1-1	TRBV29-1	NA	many	CSVAPGLEAFF	TGCAGCGTTGCTCCGGGGTTAGAAGCTTTCTTT
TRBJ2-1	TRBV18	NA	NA	CASSPGLIPRSYSEQFF	TGTGCCAGCTCACCGGGACTCATACCACGCTCCTACAGTGAGCAGTTCTTC
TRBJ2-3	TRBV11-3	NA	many	CASSLGGTAGAQYF	TGTGCCAGCAGCTTAGGGGGGACCGCCGGCGCGCAGTATTTT
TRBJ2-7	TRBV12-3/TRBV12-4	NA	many	CASSPGTLFGEQYF	TGTGCCAGCAGTCCAGGGACTCTATTTGGGGAGCAGTACTTC
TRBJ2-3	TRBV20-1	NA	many	CSASRAGSRIKTQYF	TGCAGTGCCAGCCGGGCAGGGTCGAGAATTAAAACGCAGTATTTT
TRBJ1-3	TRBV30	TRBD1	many	CAWGTGGRGNTIYF	TGTGCCTGGGGGACAGGGGGCCGTGGAAACACCATATATTTT
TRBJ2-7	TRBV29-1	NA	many	CSHPRGEAEQYF	TGCAGCCATCCGAGGGGAGAAGCCGAGCAGTACTTC
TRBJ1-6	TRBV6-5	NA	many	CASSYDVGQSLHF	TGTGCCAGCAGTTACGACGTCGGACAATCCCTCCACTTT
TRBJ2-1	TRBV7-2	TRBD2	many	CASSRASAGGHEQFF	TGTGCCAGCAGCCGGGCCTCCGCGGGGGGTCATGAGCAGTTCTTC
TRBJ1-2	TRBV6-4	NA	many	CASSDIVVQATLNYGYTF	TGTGCCAGCAGTGACATCGTCGTGCAGGCCACCCTTAACTATGGCTACACCTTC
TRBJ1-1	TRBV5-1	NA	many	CASSHGTTNTEAFF	TGCGCCAGCAGCCACGGGACGACGAACACTGAAGCTTTCTTT
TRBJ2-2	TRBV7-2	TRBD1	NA	CASSPFGQGAGTGELFF	TGTGCCAGCAGCCCATTCGGACAGGGGGCAGGGACCGGGGAGCTGTTTTTT
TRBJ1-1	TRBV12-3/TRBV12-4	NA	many	CASSSRGKAFF	TGTGCCAGCAGTTCAAGGGGAAAAGCTTTCTTT
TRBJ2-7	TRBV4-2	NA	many	CASSPDPFSSYEQYF	TGTGCCAGCAGCCCTGACCCGTTTAGCTCCTACGAGCAGTACTTC
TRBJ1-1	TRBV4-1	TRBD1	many	CASSRGQGPNTEAFF	TGCGCCAGCAGCCGAGGACAGGGGCCGAACACTGAAGCTTTCTTT
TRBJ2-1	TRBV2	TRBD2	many	CASSGRGGADEQFF	TGTGCCAGCAGCGGGCGGGGGGGCGCGGATGAGCAGTTCTTC
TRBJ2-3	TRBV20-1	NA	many	CSAAGGRGTDTQYF	TGCAGTGCAGCCGGCGGGCGGGGCACAGATACGCAGTATTTT
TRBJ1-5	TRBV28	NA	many	CASSLMGGRTEPQHF	TGTGCCAGCAGTTTAATGGGGGGCAGAACAGAGCCCCAGCATTTT
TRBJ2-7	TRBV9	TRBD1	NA	CASSVGTGPPGEQYF	TGTGCCAGCAGCGTTGGGACAGGTCCACCTGGCGAGCAGTACTTC
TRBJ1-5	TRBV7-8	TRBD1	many	CASSLVGQGARNQPQHF	TGTGCCAGCAGCTTAGTGGGACAGGGGGCTCGGAATCAGCCCCAGCATTTT
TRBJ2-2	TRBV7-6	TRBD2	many	CASSFELAGGPYTGELFF	TGTGCCAGCAGCTTCGAGCTAGCGGGGGGGCCGTACACCGGGGAGCTGTTTTTT
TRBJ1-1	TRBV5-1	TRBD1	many	CASSSRTGLNTEAFF	TGCGCCAGCAGCTCGAGGACAGGGCTGAACACTGAAGCTTTCTTT
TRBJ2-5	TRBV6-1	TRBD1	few	CASRKTGTETQYF	TGTGCCAGCAGGAAGACAGGGACCGAGACCCAGTACTTC
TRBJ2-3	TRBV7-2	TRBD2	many	CASTATSGGLDTQYF	TGTGCCAGCACCGCGACTAGCGGGGGTTTGGATACGCAGTATTTT
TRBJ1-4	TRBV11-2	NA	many	CASSLMGSGEKLFF	TGTGCCAGCAGCTTAATGGGAAGCGGCGAAAAACTGTTTTTT
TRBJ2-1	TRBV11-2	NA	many	CASSRQFYNEQFF	TGTGCCAGCAGCCGCCAGTTCTACAATGAGCAGTTCTTC
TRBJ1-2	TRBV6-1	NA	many	CASSPDSRYGYTF	TGTGCCAGCAGCCCGGACAGCCGGTATGGCTACACCTTC
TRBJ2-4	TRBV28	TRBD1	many	CASSLTEGGASKNIQYF	TGTGCCAGCAGTTTAACAGAAGGGGGCGCCTCCAAAAACATTCAGTACTTC
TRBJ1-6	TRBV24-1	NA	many	CATSDSRDANSPLHF	TGTGCCACCAGTGATTCCCGGGACGCTAATTCACCCCTCCACTTT